This T cell receptor beta chain is from a study of shared clonotypes between healthy human individuals. The junction had 6 bases not matched to a gene; V was cut back by 5 bases and J by 3 bases. The CDR3 consists of 16 residues. CDR1 and CDR2 from the germline V gene are SGHAT and FQNNGV. The method was immunoSEQ multiplex PCR; TCRdb's version includes in-frame clones alone and lacks a portion of them. The data contain over 850,000 clones, approximately 78% of them singletons. The receptor was isolated from a man younger than 30 in good health. Some clones in this sample may be carry-over from other donors' samples. Sequenced: memory CD4+ T cells from PBMCs. Regarding subset: CD45RA-negative fraction. The chain combines TRBV11-2 with TRBJ2-7; TRBD2 aligns across 14 bases. For the CDR3, the DNA is TGTGCCAGCAGCCCCCGGGGACTAGCGGGAGTCTACGAGCAGTACTTC. It translates to CASSPRGLAGVYEQYF.